Included here is one TCR beta chain sequence, with context. CDR3 length: 14 residues. Germline CDR1 and CDR2: SGHKS and YYEKEE (reference sequence). This sample was included in a study of monozygotic twins with inflammatory bowel disease. An amount of about 4,000 ng of total RNA was used for each TCR library. UMIs incorporating a 6-nucleotide sample barcode were appended by means of template switching. Nested PCRs of about 17 and 10 cycles, two in total, were run on TCRalpha and TCRbeta cDNA. TCRdb re-called the 5' RACE reads; one entry per CDR3 protein, DNA not given. The repertoire table contains 200,000 to 250,000 distinct CDR3 sequences. Unfractionated whole blood yielded total RNA, and T cells were not sorted.

The chain links TRBV5-5 to TRBJ2-7; the D call from TCRdb, TRBD1, cannot be confirmed without DNA. The clonotype comes from a human donor with ulcerative colitis or Crohn's disease, or a healthy co-twin of an affected twin (not recorded which). The sequenced material came from blood. Here the CDR3 reads CASLRQFQGGEQYF.